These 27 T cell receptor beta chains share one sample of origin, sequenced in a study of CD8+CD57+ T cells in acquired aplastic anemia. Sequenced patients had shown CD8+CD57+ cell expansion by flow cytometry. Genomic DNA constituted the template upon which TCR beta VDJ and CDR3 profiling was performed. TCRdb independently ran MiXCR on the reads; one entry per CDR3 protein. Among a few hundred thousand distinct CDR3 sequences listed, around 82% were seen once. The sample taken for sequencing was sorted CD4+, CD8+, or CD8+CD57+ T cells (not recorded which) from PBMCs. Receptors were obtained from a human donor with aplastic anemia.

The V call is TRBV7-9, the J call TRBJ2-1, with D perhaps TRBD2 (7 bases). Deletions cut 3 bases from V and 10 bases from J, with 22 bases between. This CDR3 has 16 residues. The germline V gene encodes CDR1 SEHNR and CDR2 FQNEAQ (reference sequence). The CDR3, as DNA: TGTGCCAGCAGCTTGCCAGGAAGCGGGGACAATGACGAGCAGTTCTTC. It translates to CASSLPGSGDNDEQFF.

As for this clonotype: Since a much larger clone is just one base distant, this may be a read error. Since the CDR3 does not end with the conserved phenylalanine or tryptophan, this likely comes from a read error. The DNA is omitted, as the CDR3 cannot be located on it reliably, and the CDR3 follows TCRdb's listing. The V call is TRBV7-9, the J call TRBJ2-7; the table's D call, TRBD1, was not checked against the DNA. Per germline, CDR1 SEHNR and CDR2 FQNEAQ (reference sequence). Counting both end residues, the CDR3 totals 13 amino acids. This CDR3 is CASSLVPGEQHFG.

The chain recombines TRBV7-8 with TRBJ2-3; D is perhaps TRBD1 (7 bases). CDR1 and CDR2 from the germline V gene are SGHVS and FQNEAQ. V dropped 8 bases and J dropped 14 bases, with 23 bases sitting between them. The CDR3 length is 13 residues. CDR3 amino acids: CASGDGGTDTTYF. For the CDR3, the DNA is TGTGCCAGCGGGGACGGCGGGACAGATACGACGTATTTT.

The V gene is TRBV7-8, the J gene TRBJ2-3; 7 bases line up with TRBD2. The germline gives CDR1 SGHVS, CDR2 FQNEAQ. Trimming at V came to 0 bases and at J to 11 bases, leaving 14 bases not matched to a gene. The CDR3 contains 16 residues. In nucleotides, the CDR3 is TGTGCCAGCAGCTTAGCGGGAGGGCCCGGCACACAGAAGCAGTATTTT. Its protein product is CASSLAGGPGTQKQYF.

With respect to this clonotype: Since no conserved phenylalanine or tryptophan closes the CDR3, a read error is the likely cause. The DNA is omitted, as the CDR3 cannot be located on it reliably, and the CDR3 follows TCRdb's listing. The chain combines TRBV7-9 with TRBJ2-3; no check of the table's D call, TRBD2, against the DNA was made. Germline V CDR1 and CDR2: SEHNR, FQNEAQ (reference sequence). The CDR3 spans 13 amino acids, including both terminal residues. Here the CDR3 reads CASSSGDAEEETQ.

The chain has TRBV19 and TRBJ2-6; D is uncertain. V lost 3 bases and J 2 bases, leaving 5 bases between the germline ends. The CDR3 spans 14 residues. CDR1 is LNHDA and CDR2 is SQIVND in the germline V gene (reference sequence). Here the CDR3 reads CASSMGTGANVLTF. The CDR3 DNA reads TGTGCCAGTAGTATGGGTACTGGGGCCAACGTCCTGACTTTC.

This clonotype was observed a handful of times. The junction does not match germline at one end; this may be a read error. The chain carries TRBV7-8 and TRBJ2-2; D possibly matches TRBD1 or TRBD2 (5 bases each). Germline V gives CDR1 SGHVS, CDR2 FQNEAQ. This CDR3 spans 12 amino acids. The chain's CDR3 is CASSLVPGALLF. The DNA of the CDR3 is TGTGCCAGCAGCTTAGTGCCCGGGGCGCTGTTGTTT.

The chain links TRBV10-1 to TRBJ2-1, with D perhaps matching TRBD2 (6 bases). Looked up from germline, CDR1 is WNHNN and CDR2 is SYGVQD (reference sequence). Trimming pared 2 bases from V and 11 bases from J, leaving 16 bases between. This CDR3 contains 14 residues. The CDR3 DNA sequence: TGCGCCAGCAGTGAGGCGGACCTTCTAGCGAAGCAGTTCTTC. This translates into CASSEADLLAKQFF.

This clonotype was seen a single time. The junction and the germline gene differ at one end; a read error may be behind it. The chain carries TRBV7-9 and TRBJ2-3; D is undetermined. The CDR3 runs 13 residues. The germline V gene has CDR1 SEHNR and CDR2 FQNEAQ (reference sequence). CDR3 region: CATSNGASQKTQF. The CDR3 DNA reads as TGTGCCACCAGCAACGGCGCCAGCCAAAAGACCCAGTTC.

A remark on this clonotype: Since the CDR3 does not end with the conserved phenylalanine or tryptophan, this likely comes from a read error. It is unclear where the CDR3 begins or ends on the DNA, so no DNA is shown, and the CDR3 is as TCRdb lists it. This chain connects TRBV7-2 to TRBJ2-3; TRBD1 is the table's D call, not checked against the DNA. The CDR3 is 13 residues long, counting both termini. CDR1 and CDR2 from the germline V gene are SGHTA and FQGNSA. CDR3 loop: CASRPGGTAKVYC.

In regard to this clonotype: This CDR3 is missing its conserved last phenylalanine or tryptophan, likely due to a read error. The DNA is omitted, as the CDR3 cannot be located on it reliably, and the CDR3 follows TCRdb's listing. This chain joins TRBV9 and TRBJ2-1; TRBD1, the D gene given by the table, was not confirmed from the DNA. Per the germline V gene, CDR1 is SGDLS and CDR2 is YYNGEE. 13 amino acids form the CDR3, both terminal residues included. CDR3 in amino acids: CASSVGTARNLPH.

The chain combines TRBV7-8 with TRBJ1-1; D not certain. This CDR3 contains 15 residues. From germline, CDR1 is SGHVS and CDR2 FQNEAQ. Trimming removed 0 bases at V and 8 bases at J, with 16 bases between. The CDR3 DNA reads TGTGCCAGCAGCTTAGCGCGGACTCGCGATACGGAAGCTTTCTTT. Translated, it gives CASSLARTRDTEAFF.

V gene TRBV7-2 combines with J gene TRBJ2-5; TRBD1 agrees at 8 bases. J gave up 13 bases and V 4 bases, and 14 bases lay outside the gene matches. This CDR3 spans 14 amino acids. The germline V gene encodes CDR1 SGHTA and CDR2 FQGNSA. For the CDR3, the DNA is TGTGCCAGCAGCTCGGTGGCAGGGGGCCGTTCTCGGTACTTC. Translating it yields CASSSVAGGRSRYF.

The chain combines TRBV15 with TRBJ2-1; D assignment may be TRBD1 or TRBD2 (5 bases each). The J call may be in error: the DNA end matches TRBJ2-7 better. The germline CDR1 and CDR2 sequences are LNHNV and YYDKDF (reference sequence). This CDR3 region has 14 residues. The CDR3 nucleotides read TGTGCCACCACCGTACGGGGCCCGAACGATGAGCAGTACTTC. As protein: CATTVRGPNDEQYF.

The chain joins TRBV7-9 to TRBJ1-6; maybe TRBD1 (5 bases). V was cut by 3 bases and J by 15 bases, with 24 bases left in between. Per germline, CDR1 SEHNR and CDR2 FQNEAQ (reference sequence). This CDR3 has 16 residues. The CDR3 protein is CASSLERGGLVYGLHF. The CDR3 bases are TGTGCCAGCAGCTTGGAGAGGGGCGGGCTCGTATATGGCCTCCACTTT.

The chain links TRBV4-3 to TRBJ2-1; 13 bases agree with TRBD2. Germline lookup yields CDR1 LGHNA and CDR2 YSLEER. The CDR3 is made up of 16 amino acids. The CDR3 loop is CAMLQEGLAGKNEQFF. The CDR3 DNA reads TGCGCTATGCTCCAAGAGGGACTAGCGGGAAAAAATGAGCAGTTCTTC.

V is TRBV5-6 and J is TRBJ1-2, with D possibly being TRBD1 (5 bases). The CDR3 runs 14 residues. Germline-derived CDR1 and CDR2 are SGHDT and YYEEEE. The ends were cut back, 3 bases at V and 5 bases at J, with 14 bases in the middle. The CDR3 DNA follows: TGTGCCAGCAGCTCGGGGACGGAGATTTATGGCTACACCTTC. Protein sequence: CASSSGTEIYGYTF. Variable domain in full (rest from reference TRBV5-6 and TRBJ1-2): DAGVTQSPTHLIKTRGQQVTLRCSPKSGHDTVSWYQQALGQGPQFIFQYYEEEERQRGNFPDRFSGHQFPNYSSELNVNALLLGDSALYLCASSSGTEIYGYTFGSGTRLTVV.

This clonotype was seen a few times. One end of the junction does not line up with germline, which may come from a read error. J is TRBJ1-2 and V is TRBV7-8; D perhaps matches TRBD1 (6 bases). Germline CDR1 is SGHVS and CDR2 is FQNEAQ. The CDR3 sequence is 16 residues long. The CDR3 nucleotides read TGTGCCAGCAGCTTAGCGGGGGGCGGGCTTGTACATGGTTACACCTTC. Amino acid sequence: CASSLAGGGLVHGYTF. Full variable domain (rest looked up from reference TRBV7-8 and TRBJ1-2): GAGVSQSPRYKVAKRGQDVALRCDPISGHVSLFWYQQALGQGPEFLTYFQNEAQLDKSGLPSDRFFAERPEGSVSTLKIQRTQQEDSAVYLCASSLAGGGLVHGYTFGSGTRLTVV.

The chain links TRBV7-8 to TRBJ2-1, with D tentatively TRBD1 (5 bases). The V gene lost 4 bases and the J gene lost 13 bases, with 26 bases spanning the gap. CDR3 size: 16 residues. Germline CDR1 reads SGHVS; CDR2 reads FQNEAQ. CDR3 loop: CASSSSESGPSSYQFF. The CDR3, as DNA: TGTGCCAGCAGCTCCTCGGAATCAGGGCCGAGCTCCTACCAGTTCTTC.

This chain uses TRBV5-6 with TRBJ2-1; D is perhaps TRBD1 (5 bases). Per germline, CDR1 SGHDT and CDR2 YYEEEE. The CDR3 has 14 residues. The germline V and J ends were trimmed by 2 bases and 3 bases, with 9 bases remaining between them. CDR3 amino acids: CASSLTGDYNEQFF. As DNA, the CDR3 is TGTGCCAGCAGCTTAACAGGAGACTACAATGAGCAGTTCTTC.

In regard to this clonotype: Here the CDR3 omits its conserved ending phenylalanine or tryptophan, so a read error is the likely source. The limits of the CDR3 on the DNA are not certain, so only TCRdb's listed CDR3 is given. The CDR3 sequence: CASRPDTEAFFDQ. This chain joins TRBV2 and TRBJ2-3. The CDR3 extends over 13 residues, inclusive of both ends. The V gene's germline CDR1 is SNHLY and CDR2 FYNNEI.

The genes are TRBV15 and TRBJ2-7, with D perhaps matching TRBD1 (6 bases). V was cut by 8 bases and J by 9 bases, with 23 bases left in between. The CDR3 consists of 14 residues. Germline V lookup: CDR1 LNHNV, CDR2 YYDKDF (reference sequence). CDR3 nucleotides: TGTGCCACCCGGCCAGCCAGGGACAAAGACACGCAGTACTTC. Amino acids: CATRPARDKDTQYF.

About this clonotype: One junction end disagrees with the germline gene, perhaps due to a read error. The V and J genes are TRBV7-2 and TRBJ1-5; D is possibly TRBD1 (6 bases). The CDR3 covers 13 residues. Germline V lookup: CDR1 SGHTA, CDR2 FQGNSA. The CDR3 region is CASSHTGTQLANF. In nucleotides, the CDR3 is TGCGCCAGCAGCCATACAGGGACTCAGCTCGCGAATTTT.

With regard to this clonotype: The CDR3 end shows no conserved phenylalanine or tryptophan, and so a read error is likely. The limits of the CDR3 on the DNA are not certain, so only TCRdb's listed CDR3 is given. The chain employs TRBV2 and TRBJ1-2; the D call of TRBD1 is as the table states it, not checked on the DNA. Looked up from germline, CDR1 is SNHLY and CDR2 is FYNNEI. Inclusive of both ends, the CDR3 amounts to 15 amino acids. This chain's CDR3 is CASRFRGGADCGSTH.

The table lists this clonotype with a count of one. CDR3 bases: TGTGCCAGCAGCTTAGCGGGTAGCACCCAGCCCCAGCATTTT. Residues: CASSLAGSTQPQHF. This chain connects TRBV7-8 to TRBJ1-5; D remains ambiguous. V was pared by 0 bases and J by 7 bases, with 10 bases between. The CDR3 length is 14 residues. Germline V gene sequence: CDR1 SGHVS, CDR2 FQNEAQ.

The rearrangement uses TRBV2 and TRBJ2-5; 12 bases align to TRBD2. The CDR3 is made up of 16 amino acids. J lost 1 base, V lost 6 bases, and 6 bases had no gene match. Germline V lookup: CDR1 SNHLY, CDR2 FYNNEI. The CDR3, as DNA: TGTGCCAGCAGGTCCCTAGCGGGAGGGATCCAAGAGACCCAGTACTTC. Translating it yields CASRSLAGGIQETQYF.

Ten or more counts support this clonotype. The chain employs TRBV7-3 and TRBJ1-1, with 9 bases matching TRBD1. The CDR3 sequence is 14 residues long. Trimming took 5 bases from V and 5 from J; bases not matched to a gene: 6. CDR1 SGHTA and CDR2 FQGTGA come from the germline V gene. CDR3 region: CASSLTGGGTEAFF. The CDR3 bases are TGTGCCAGCAGCCTCACAGGGGGCGGGACTGAAGCTTTCTTT.